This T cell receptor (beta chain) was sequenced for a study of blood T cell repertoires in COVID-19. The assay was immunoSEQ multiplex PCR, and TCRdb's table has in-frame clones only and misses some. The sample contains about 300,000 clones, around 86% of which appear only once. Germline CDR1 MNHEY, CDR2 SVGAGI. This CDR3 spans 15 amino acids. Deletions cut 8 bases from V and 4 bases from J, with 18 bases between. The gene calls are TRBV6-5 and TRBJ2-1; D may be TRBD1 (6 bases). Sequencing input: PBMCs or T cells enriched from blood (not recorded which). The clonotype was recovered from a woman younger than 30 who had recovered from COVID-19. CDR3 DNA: TGTGCCAGCTTTGTCGGGACATTCCCGTACAATGAGCAGTTCTTC. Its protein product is CASFVGTFPYNEQFF.